The clone carrying this T cell receptor beta chain was recorded only once. Its antigen is not known. One end of the junction is discordant with germline, which a read error may explain. TCRbeta library construction was performed incorporating unique molecular identifiers. Using its own MiXCR run on the PCR reads, TCRdb lists one record per CDR3 protein. The data hold a few hundred thousand distinct CDR3 sequences, with around 9.9% observed a single time. CDR1 and CDR2 (germline): LGHDT, YNNKEL (reference sequence). The CDR3 spans 15 residues. This entry belongs to a study of T-cell reconstitution after alpha-beta-depleted transplantation in children. Findings and caveats of the study: Reportedly, roughly two months post-transplant, alpha-beta T cells arose from several hundred expanded graft clones. The study traced high day-60 TCRbeta diversity in some patients to surviving recipient T cells and thymic progenitors. A year had passed since transplant, and T-cell counts and diversity by then came mostly from newly produced T cells.

The sequencing used PBMCs, collected before TCRalphabeta/CD19-depleted stem cell transplant. The source of this sequence is a child in the first two years of life with acute myeloid leukemia, due to receive a stem cell transplant. V and J are TRBV3-1 and TRBJ2-1, with TRBD2 identical over 12 bases. The CDR3 coding sequence is TGTGCCAGCAGCCTTCCTAGCGGGAGGGGGAATGGGCAGTTCTTC. Its translation is CASSLPSGRGNGQFF.